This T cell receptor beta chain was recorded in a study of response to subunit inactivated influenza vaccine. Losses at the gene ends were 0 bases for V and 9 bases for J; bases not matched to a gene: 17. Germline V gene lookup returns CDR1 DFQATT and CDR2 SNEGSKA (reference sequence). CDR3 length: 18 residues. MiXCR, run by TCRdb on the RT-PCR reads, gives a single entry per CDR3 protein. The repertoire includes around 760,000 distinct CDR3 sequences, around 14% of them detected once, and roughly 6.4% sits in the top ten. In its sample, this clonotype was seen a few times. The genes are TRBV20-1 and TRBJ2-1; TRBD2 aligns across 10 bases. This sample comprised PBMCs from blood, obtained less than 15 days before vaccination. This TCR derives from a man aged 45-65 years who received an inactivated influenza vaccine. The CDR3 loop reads CSARDHPQGLAVRPEQFF. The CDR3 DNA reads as TGCAGTGCTAGAGATCACCCCCAAGGACTAGCGGTTAGGCCTGAGCAGTTCTTC.